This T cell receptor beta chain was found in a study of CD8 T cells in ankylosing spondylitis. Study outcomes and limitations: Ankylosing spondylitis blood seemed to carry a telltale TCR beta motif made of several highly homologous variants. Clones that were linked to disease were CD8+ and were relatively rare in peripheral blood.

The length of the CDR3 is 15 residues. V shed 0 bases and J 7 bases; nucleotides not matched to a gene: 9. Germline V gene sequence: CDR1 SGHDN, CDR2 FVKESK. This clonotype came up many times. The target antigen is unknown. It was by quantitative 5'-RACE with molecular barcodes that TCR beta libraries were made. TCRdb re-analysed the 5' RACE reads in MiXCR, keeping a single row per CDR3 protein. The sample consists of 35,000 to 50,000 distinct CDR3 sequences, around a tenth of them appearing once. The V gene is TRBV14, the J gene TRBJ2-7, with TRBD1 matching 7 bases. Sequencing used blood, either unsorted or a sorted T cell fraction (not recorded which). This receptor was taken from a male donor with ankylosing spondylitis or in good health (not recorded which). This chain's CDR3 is CASSQETGAPWEQYF. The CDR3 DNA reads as TGTGCCAGCAGCCAAGAAACAGGGGCCCCGTGGGAGCAGTACTTC.